This TCR beta chain originates from a study of blood T cell repertoires in COVID-19. As for the study in general: COVID-19 samples collected from the United States, Italy and Spain covered acute and convalescent phases.

Data came from immunoSEQ multiplex PCR; TCRdb stores just in-frame clones and leaves some out. The profile shows fewer than 250,000 clones, around nine tenths of them singletons. Deletions cut 0 bases from V and 0 bases from J, with 7 bases between. In germline, CDR1 is SGHRS, CDR2 YFSETQ. CDR3 size: 15 residues. The receptor's source is a man aged 25-45 years with COVID-19, enrolled during active disease. Sequencing was performed on peripheral blood. The rearrangement joins TRBV5-1 to TRBJ2-1, with D hard to call. The CDR3 bases are TGCGCCAGCAGCTTGGCCGGTTACTCCTACAATGAGCAGTTCTTC. Protein product: CASSLAGYSYNEQFF.